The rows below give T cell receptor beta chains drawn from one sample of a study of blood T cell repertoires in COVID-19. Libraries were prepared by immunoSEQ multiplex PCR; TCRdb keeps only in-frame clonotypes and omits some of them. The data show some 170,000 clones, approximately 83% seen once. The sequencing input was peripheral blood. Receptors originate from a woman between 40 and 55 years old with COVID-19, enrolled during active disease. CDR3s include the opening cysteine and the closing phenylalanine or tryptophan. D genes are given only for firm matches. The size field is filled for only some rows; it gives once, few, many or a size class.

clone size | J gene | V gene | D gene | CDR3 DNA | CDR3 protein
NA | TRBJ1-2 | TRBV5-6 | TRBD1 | TGTGCCTCGGACCGGACAGGGAGCTATGGCTACACCTTC | CASDRTGSYGYTF
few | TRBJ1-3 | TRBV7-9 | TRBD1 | TGTGCCAGCAGCACGCGAATAGGGGCGGACAGGGAAGGTGGAAACACCATATATTTT | CASSTRIGADREGGNTIYF
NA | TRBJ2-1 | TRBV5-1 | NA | TGCGCCAGCAGCTTGGAGGTTTCTCGGGATGAGCAGTTCTTC | CASSLEVSRDEQFF
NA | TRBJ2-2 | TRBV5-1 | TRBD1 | TGCGCCAGCAGCTCGGGAAGGGGGCCTAACACCGGGGAGCTGTTTTTT | CASSSGRGPNTGELFF
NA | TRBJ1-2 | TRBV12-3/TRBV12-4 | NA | TGTGCCAGCAGTTTTGGCCGTGGCTACACCTTC | CASSFGRGYTF
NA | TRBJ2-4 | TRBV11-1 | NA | TGTGCCAGCAGCCCGGGGAGAACCAAAAACATTCAGTACTTC | CASSPGRTKNIQYF
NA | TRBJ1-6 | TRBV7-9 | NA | TGTGCCAGCAGCCTCAACGCGGGGGGCGGGTCACCCCTCCACTTT | CASSLNAGGGSPLHF
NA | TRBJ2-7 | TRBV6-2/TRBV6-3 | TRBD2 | TGTGCCAGCAGTTACAGCGGGGGGTCCTACGAGCAGTACTTC | CASSYSGGSYEQYF
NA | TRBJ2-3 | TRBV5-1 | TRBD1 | TGCGCCAGCAGTCCGACAGGGGGCTCCACAGATACGCAGTATTTT | CASSPTGGSTDTQYF
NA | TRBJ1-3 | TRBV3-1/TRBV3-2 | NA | TGTGCCAGCAGCCAAGTCCCTGACCGCAGGGCTGGAAACACCATATATTTT | CASSQVPDRRAGNTIYF
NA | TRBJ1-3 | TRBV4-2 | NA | TGTGCCAGCAGCCAAGGCACCACAGGAGGGGGAAACACCATATATTTT | CASSQGTTGGGNTIYF
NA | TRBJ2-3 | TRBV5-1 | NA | TGCGCCAGCAGCCCCCGACTAGGTGGCGCAGATACGCAGTATTTT | CASSPRLGGADTQYF
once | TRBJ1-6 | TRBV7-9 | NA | TGTGCCAGCAGCTTAGTCGCGGGGACTTCACCCCTCCACTTT | CASSLVAGTSPLHF
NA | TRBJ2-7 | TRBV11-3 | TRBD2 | TGTGCCAGCAGCTTAGGAGGGGAGGGGTACATCGAGCAGTACTTC | CASSLGGEGYIEQYF
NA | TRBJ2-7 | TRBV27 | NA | TGTGCCAGCAGTTTAAATCGGGTAGAGGGCAACGAGCAGTACTTC | CASSLNRVEGNEQYF
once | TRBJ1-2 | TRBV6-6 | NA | TGTGCCAGCAGACCGGAGAACTATGGCTACACCTTC | CASRPENYGYTF
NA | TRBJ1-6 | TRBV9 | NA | TGTGCCAGCAGCGTAGCAGGGTATAGCTCACCCCTCCACTTT | CASSVAGYSSPLHF
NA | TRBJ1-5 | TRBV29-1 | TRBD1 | TGCAGCGTTGATCTCGGACAGGGGAACAATCAGCCCCAGCATTTT | CSVDLGQGNNQPQHF
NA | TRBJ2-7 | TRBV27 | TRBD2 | TGTGCCAGCAGTCTCGGACGGGAGAGCGGGAGTTTTGGCGAGCAGTACTTC | CASSLGRESGSFGEQYF
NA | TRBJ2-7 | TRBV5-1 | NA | TGCGCCAGCAGCTTGGTAGGGGTTGACGAGCAGTACTTC | CASSLVGVDEQYF
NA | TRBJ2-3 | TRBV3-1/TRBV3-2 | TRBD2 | TGTGCCAGCAGCCAAGTACTAGCGGGACGCACAGATACGCAGTATTTT | CASSQVLAGRTDTQYF
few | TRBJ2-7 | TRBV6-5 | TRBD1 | TGTGCCAGCAGTTACCCCGGGACAGGGGGTTACGAGCAGTACTTC | CASSYPGTGGYEQYF
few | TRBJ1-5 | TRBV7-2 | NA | TGTGCCAGCAGCTTAGTGATGGCAGGCCAGAGTCAGCCCCAGCATTTT | CASSLVMAGQSQPQHF
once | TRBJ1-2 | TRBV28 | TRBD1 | TGTGCCAGCAGTTCTACCGGGACAGCCTATGGCTACACCTTC | CASSSTGTAYGYTF
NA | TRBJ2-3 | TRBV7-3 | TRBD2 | TGTGCCAGCAGCCCCCGGTCCGGGACTAGCGGGTGGGGCACGCAGTATTTT | CASSPRSGTSGWGTQYF
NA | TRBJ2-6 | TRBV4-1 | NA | TGCGCCAGCAGCCAAGATATATCCGGGGCCAACGTCCTGACTTTC | CASSQDISGANVLTF
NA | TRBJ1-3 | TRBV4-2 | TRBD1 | TGTGCCAGCAGCCAAGATTTAGGGGGACAGGGTTTTGGAAACACCATATATTTT | CASSQDLGGQGFGNTIYF
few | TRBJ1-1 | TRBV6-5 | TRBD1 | TGTGCCAGCAGAGATACAGGGGGTAACACTGAAGCTTTCTTT | CASRDTGGNTEAFF
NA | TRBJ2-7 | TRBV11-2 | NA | TGTGCCAGCAGCACCGGCTACGAGCAGTACTTC | CASSTGYEQYF
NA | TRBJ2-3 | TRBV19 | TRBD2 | TGTGCCAGTAGACGACTAGCGGTCAGCACAGATACGCAGTATTTT | CASRRLAVSTDTQYF
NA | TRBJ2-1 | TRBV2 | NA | TGTGCCAGCGGAGACAGTGGACACAATGAGCAGTTCTTC | CASGDSGHNEQFF